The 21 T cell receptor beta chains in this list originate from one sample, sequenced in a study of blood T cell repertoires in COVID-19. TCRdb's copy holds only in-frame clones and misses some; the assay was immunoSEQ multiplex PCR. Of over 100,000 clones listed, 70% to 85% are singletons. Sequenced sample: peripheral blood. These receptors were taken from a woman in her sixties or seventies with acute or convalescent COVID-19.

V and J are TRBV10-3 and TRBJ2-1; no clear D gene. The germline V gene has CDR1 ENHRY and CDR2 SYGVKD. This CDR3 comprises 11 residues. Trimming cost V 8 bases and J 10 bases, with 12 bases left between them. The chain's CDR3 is CAISTVGEQFF. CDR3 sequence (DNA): TGTGCCATCTCTACAGTTGGCGAGCAGTTCTTC.

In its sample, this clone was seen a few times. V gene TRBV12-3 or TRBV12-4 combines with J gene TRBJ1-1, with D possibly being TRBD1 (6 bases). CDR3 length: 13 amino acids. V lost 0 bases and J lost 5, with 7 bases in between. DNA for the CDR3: TGTGCCAGCAGTTTAGCGACAGGAACTGAAGCTTTCTTT. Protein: CASSLATGTEAFF.

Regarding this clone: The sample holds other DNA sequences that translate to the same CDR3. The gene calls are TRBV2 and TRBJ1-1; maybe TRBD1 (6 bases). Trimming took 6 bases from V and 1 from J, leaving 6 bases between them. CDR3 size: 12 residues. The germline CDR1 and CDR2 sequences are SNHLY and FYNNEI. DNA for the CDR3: TGTGCCAGCAGGACAGGGAACACTGAAGCTTTCTTT. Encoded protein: CASRTGNTEAFF.

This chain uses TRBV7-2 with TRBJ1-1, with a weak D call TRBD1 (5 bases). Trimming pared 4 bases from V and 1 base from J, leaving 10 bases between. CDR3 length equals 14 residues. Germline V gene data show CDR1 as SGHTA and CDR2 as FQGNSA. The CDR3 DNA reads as TGTGCCAGCAGCTCGCTCACAGGGAACACTGAAGCTTTCTTT. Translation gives CASSSLTGNTEAFF.

The CDR3 DNA reads TGTGCCAGCAGTGCACTACAGGGTTTTGACGAGCAGTACGTC. Translating it yields CASSALQGFDEQYV. The genes are TRBV2 and TRBJ2-7; the D gene is possibly TRBD1 (6 bases). The CDR3 runs 14 residues. The V gene lost 4 bases and the J gene lost 5 bases, with 15 bases spanning the gap. The germline V gene encodes CDR1 SNHLY and CDR2 FYNNEI.

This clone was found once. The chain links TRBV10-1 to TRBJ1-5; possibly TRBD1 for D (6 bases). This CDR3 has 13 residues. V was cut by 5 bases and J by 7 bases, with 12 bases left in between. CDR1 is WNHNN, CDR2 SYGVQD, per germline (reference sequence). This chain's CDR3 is CASSQGIGQPQHF. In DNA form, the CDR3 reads TGCGCCAGCAGTCAGGGGATAGGGCAGCCCCAGCATTTT.

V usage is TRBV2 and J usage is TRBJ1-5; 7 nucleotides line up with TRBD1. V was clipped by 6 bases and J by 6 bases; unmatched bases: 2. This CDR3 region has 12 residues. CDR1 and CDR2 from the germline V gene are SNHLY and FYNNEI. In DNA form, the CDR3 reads TGTGCCAGCAGGCGGGACAGTCAGCCCCAGCATTTT. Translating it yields CASRRDSQPQHF. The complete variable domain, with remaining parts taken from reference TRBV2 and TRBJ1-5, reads EPEVTQTPSHQVTQMGQEVILRCVPISNHLYFYWYRQILGQKVEFLVSFYNNEISEKSEIFDDQFSVERPDGSNFTLKIRSTKLEDSAMYFCASRRDSQPQHFGDGTRLSIL.

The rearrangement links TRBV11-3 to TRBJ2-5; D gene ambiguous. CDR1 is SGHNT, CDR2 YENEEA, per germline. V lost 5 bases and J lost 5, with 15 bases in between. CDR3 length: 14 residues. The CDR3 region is CASSGLHSSETQYF. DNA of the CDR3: TGTGCCAGCAGCGGGCTGCATTCCTCGGAGACCCAGTACTTC.

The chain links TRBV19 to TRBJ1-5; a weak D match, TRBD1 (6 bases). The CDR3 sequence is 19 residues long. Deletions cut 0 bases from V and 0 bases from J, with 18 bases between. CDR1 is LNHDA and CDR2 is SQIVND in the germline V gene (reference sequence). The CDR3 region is CASSIDFPDRTPSNQPQHF. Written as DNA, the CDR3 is TGTGCCAGTAGTATAGATTTCCCGGACAGAACACCTAGCAATCAGCCCCAGCATTTT.

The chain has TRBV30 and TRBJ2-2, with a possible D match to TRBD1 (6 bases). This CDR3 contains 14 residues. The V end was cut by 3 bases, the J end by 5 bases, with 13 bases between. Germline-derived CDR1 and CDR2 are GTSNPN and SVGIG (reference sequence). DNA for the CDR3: TGTGCCTGGAGGGACCATCAGGGGACCGGGGAGCTGTTTTTT. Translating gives CAWRDHQGTGELFF. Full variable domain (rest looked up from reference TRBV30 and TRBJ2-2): SQTIHQWPATLVQPVGSPLSLECTVEGTSNPNLYWYRQAAGRGLQLLFYSVGIGQISSEVPQNLSASRPQDRQFILSSKKLLLSDSGFYLCAWRDHQGTGELFFGEGSRLTVL.

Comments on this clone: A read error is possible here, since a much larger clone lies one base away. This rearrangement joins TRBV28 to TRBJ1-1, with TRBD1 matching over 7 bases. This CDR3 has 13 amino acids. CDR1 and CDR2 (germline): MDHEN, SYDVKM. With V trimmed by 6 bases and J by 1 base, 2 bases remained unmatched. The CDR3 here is CASRGQTNTEAFF. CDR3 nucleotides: TGTGCCAGCAGGGGACAGACGAACACTGAAGCTTTCTTT.

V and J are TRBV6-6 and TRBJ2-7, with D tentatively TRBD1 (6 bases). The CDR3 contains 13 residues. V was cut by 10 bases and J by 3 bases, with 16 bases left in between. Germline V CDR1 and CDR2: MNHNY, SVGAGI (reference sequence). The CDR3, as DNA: TGTGCCATCGCATTAGGGACACACTACGAGCAGTACTTC. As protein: CAIALGTHYEQYF.

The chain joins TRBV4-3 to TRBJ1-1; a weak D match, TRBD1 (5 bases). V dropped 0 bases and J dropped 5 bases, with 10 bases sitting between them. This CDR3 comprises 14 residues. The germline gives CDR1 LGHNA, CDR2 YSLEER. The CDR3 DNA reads TGCGCCAGCAGCCAAGATCCAGGGAGGACTGAAGCTTTCTTT. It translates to CASSQDPGRTEAFF.

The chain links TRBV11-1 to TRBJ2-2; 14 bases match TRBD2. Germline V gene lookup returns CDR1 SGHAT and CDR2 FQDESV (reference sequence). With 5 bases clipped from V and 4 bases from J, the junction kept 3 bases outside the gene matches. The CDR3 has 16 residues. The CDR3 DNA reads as TGTGCCAGCAGCCCCGGACTAGCGGGGGGCACCGGGGAGCTGTTTTTT. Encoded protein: CASSPGLAGGTGELFF.

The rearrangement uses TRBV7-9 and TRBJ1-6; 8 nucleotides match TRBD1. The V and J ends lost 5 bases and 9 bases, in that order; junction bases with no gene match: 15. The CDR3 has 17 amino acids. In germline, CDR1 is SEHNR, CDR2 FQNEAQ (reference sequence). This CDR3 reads CASSHDGTGLIFSPLHF. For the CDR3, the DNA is TGTGCCAGCAGCCACGACGGGACAGGTTTAATTTTTTCACCCCTCCACTTT. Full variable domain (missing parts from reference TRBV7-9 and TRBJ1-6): DTGVSQNPRHKITKRGQNVTFRCDPISEHNRLYWYRQTLGQGPEFLTYFQNEAQLEKSRLLSDRFSAERPKGSFSTLEIQRTEQGDSAMYLCASSHDGTGLIFSPLHFGNGTRLTVT.

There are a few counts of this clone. CDR3 in amino acids: CASSRTGQNTGELFF. The DNA for the CDR3 is TGTGCCAGCAGTAGGACGGGACAGAACACCGGGGAGCTGTTTTTT. The V call is TRBV11-2, the J call TRBJ2-2; D possibly corresponds to TRBD1 (6 bases). V was shortened by 6 bases and J by 1 base, with 12 bases between the two germline ends. The CDR3 has 15 amino acids. Per germline, CDR1 SGHAT and CDR2 FQNNGV.

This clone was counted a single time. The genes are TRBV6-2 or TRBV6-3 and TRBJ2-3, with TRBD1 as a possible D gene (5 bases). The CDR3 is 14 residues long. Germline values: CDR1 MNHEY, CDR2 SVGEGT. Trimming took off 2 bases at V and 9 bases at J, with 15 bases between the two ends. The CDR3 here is CASSYKGQVVTQYF. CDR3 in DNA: TGTGCCAGCAGTTACAAGGGGCAGGTTGTGACGCAGTATTTT.

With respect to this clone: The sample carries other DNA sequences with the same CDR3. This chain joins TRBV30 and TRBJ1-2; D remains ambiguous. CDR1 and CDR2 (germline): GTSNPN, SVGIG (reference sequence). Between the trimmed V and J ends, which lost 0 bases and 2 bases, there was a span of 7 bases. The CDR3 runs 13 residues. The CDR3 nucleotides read TGTGCCTGGAGTGTTGATGAGAACTATGGCTACACCTTC. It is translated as CAWSVDENYGYTF.

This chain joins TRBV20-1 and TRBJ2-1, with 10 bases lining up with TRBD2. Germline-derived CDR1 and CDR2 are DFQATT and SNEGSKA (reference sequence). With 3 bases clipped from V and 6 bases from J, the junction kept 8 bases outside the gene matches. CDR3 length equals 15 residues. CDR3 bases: TGCAGTGCTAGTCGTCCTAGCGGGGGAGCCAATGAGCAGTTCTTC. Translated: CSASRPSGGANEQFF.

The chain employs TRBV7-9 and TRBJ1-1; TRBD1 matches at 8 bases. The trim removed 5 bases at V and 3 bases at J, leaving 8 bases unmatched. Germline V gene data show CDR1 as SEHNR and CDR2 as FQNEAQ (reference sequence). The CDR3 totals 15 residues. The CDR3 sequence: CASSRDRLRDTEAFF. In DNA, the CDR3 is TGTGCCAGCAGCCGGGACAGGTTGAGGGACACTGAAGCTTTCTTT. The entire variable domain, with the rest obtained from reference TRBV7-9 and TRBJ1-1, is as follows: DTGVSQNPRHKITKRGQNVTFRCDPISEHNRLYWYRQTLGQGPEFLTYFQNEAQLEKSRLLSDRFSAERPKGSFSTLEIQRTEQGDSAMYLCASSRDRLRDTEAFFGQGTRLTVV.

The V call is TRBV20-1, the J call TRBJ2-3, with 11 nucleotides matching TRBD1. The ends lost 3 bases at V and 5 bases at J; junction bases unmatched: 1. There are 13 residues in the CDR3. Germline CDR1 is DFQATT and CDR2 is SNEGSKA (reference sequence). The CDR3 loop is CSASGTGGDTQYF. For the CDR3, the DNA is TGCAGTGCTAGTGGGACAGGGGGAGATACGCAGTATTTT.